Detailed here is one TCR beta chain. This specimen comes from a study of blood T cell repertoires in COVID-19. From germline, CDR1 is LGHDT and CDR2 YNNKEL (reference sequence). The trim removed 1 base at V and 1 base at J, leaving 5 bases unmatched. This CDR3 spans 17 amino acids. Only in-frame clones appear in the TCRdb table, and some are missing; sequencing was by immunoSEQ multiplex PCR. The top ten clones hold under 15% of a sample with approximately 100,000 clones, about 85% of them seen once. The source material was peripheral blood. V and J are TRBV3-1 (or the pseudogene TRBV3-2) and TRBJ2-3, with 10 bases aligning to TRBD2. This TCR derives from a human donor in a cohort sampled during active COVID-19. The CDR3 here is CASSQASGGYRTDTQYF. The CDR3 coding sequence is TGTGCCAGCAGCCAAGCTAGCGGGGGCTACCGCACAGATACGCAGTATTTT.